What follows are 10 T cell receptor beta chains derived from one specimen sequenced in a study of spatial heterogeneity in lung cancer. Regarding time point: sample taken at primary tumor resection. Overall study results and limits: How many expanded intratumoral alpha and beta TCRs were present tracked the tumor mutation count, which was a count of nonsynonymous mutations.

Antigens of these TCRs are unknown. TCRdb independently ran MiXCR on the 5' RACE reads; one entry per CDR3 protein. The table has around 15,000 distinct CDR3 sequences, about 6.8% seen once. Sequenced here: lung tumor tissue, sampled at surgery. These receptors were taken from a female donor with early-stage non-small cell lung cancer.

V is TRBV7-2 and J is TRBJ2-2; 8 bases are a match to TRBD1. The J segment lost 5 bases and the V segment lost 4 bases, leaving 6 bases of the junction unmatched. CDR1 and CDR2 (germline): SGHTA, FQGNSA. The CDR3 is 15 residues long. The CDR3 bases are TGTGCCAGCAGCTCAACAGGGGGAATTACCGGGGAGCTGTTTTTT. Its protein is CASSSTGGITGELFF.

By share, this clonotype ranks as medium-sized. V usage is TRBV18 and J usage is TRBJ1-1; possibly TRBD1 for D (5 bases). The CDR3 consists of 14 residues. CDR1 and CDR2 (germline): KGHSH, LQKENI. Trimming took 3 bases from V and 0 from J, leaving 8 bases between them. This CDR3 reads CASSPDTLNTEAFF. The DNA of the CDR3 is TGTGCCAGCTCACCGGACACTTTGAACACTGAAGCTTTCTTT.

This clonotype was seen at least ten times. This sequence joins TRBV24-1 and TRBJ2-3; TRBD1 matches at 8 bases. Germline CDR1 KGHDR, CDR2 SFDVKD. CDR3 length: 17 residues. The V gene end was trimmed by 0 bases and the J gene end by 1 base; junction bases not matched to a gene: 5. CDR3 nucleotides: TGTGCCACCAGTGATTTGGTCGACAGGGGACGCACAGATACGCAGTATTTT. Amino acids: CATSDLVDRGRTDTQYF.

This chain joins TRBV3-1 and TRBJ2-6, with a possible D match to TRBD1 (5 bases). This CDR3 region has 16 residues. Per the germline V gene, CDR1 is LGHDT and CDR2 is YNNKEL (reference sequence). With 4 bases removed from V and 4 bases from J, the gap between germline ends came to 14 bases. This CDR3 is CASSPPPGRGANVLTF. CDR3 sequence (DNA): TGTGCCAGCAGCCCCCCACCAGGGCGCGGGGCCAACGTCCTGACTTTC. The whole variable domain, remainder taken from reference TRBV3-1 and TRBJ2-6, is DTAVSQTPKYLVTQMGNDKSIKCEQNLGHDTMYWYKQDSKKFLKIMFSYNNKELIINETVPNRFSPKSPDKAHLNLHINSLELGDSAVYFCASSPPPGRGANVLTFGAGSRLTVL.

In this sample, this clonotype turned up many times. The CDR3 DNA sequence: TGCGCCAGCAGCTTGGGACTAGCGGGGGCCGCCGATGAGCAGTTCTTC. Translation gives CASSLGLAGAADEQFF. This chain links TRBV5-1 with TRBJ2-1, with TRBD2 identical over 12 bases. CDR1 is SGHRS, CDR2 YFSETQ, per germline. The trim removed 0 bases at V and 8 bases at J, leaving 6 bases unmatched. CDR3 length equals 16 residues.

This clonotype has ten or more counts. The chain links TRBV9 to TRBJ2-5; D gene ambiguous. The germline V gene encodes CDR1 SGDLS and CDR2 YYNGEE. The CDR3 has 17 residues. V shed 0 bases and J shed 2 bases, with 17 bases lying between them. The CDR3 region has the DNA TGTGCCAGCAGCGTAGAGTACAACCACAACCTTCAAGAGACCCAGTACTTC. Amino acid sequence: CASSVEYNHNLQETQYF.

In its sample, this clonotype ranks as medium-sized (0.01 to 0.1%). V is TRBV6-6 and J is TRBJ2-5, with 10 nucleotides matching TRBD2. There are 15 residues in the CDR3. V trimming: 2 bases; J trimming: 2 bases; junction bases outside the gene matches: 2. Germline V CDR1 and CDR2: MNHNY, SVGAGI (reference sequence). The CDR3 region is CASSYPLAGQETQYF. The CDR3 DNA follows: TGTGCCAGCAGTTACCCACTAGCGGGGCAAGAGACCCAGTACTTC.

This clonotype has at least ten counts. V and J are TRBV7-6 and TRBJ1-2; 7 positions agree with TRBD1. The CDR3 runs 15 residues. V trimming: 6 bases; J trimming: 7 bases; junction bases outside the gene matches: 14. From germline, CDR1 is SGHVS and CDR2 FNYEAQ. CDR3 coding DNA: TGTGCCAGCAGTACTAGGGGGCAAGGGGATCGTGGCTACACCTTC. This encodes CASSTRGQGDRGYTF.

J is TRBJ2-7 and V is TRBV21-1; the table assigns TRBD1, which was not confirmed against the DNA. TRBV21-1 is a listed pseudogene. There are 13 residues in the CDR3. CDR3 residues: CASSPRGPYEQYF. CDR3 coding DNA: TGTGCCAGCAGCCCCCGGGGACCCTACGAGCAGTACTTC.

This clonotype has at least ten counts. The chain recombines TRBV7-8 with TRBJ2-2, with D unclear. The CDR3 extends over 15 amino acids. Trimming took 1 base from V and 2 from J, leaving 8 bases between them. Looked up from germline, CDR1 is SGHVS and CDR2 is FQNEAQ. DNA of the CDR3: TGTGCCAGCAGCTTAGGGACCACAAACACCGGGGAGCTGTTTTTT. This codes for CASSLGTTNTGELFF.